This note documents a single T cell receptor beta chain sequence. Its target is not known. These data are taken from a study of cytomegalovirus exposure and HLA in healthy donors. Study-level findings and limits: It was reported that TCR beta sequences correctly inferred the HLA-A and HLA-B alleles for most subjects. A later analysis linked a missense DCLRE1C variant to TCR beta V- and J-gene trimming.

This CDR3 region has 15 residues. V was pared by 4 bases and J by 7 bases, with 18 bases between. Per germline, CDR1 SGHDT and CDR2 YYEEEE. Primers included in the PCR were 60 Vbeta and 13 Jbeta primers. Sequencing used immunoSEQ multiplex PCR; TCRdb keeps in-frame clones, though not all of them. The data show roughly 170,000 clones, with roughly four fifths seen just once and roughly 0.76% held by the top ten. The chain links TRBV5-6 to TRBJ1-5, with D possibly matching TRBD1 (6 bases). The source is a female donor in good health and CMV-seronegative. The sequenced sample consisted of PBMCs. The CDR3 coding sequence is TGTGCCAGCAGCCCCAGGGGATTCTCCATCCAGCCCCAGCATTTT. It translates to CASSPRGFSIQPQHF.